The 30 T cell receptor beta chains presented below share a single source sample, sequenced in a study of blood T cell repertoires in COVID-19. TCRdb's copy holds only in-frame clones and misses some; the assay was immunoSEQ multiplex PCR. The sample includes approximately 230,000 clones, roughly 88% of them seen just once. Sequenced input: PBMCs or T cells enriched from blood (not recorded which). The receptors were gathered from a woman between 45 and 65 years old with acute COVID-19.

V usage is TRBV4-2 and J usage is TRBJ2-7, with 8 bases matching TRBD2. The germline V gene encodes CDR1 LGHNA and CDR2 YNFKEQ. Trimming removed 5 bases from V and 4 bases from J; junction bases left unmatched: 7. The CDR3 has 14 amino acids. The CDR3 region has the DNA TGTGCCAGCAGCTATGCGAGCGGGAGATACGAGCAGTACTTC. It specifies CASSYASGRYEQYF.

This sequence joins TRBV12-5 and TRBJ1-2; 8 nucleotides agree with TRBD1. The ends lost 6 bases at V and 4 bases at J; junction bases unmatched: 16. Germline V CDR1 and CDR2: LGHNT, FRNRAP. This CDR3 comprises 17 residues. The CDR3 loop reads CASGIPRTGSMGYGYTF. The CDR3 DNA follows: TGTGCTAGTGGGATTCCTCGGACAGGGTCCATGGGCTATGGCTACACCTTC.

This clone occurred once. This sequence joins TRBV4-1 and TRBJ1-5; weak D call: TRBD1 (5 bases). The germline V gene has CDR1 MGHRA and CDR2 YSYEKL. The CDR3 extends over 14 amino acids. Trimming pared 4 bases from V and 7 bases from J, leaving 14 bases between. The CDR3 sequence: CASSPAQGWQPQHF. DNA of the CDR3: TGCGCCAGCAGCCCCGCCCAGGGATGGCAGCCCCAGCATTTT.

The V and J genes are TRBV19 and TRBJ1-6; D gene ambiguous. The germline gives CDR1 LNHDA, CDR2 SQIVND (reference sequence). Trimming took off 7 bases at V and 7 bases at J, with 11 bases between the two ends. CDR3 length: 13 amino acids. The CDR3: CASTEGVNSPLHF. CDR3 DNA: TGTGCCAGTACGGAGGGAGTCAATTCACCCCTCCACTTT.

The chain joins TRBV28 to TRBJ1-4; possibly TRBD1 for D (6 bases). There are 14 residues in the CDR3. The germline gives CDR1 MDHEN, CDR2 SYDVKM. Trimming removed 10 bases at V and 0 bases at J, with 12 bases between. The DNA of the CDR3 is TGTGCCACAGGGAGGGGGGCAACTAATGAAAAACTGTTTTTT. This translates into CATGRGATNEKLFF.

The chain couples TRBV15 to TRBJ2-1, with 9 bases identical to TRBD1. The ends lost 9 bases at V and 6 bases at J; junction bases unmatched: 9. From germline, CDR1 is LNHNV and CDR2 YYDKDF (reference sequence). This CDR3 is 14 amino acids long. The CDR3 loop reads CATETGQGGNEQFF. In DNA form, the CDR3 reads TGTGCCACGGAAACGGGACAGGGAGGCAATGAGCAGTTCTTC.

CDR3 bases: TGTGCCAGCAGCCAAGATACTAGCGGGAGCAATGAGCAGTTCTTC. Translated, it gives CASSQDTSGSNEQFF. This chain joins TRBV4-2 and TRBJ2-1, with 11 bases that match TRBD2. The CDR3 covers 15 residues. J was trimmed by 6 bases and V by 0 bases; bases with no gene match: 1. Germline CDR1 is LGHNA and CDR2 is YNFKEQ.

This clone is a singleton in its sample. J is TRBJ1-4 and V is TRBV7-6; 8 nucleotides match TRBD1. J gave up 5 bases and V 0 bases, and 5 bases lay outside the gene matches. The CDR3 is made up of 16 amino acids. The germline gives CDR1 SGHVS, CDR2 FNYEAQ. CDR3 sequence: CASSLAQTGANEKLFF. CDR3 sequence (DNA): TGTGCCAGCAGCTTAGCGCAGACAGGGGCAAATGAAAAACTGTTTTTT.

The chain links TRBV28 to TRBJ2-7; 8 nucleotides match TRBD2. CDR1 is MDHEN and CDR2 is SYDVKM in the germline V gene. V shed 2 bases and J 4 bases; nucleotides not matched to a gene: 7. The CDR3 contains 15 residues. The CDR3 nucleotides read TGTGCCAGCAGTTTAAGCGTAGCGGGACGGTACGAGCAGTACTTC. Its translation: CASSLSVAGRYEQYF. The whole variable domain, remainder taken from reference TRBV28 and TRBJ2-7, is DVKVTQSSRYLVKRTGEKVFLECVQDMDHENMFWYRQDPGLGLRLIYFSYDVKMKEKGDIPEGYSVSREKKERFSLILESASTNQTSMYLCASSLSVAGRYEQYFGPGTRLTVT.

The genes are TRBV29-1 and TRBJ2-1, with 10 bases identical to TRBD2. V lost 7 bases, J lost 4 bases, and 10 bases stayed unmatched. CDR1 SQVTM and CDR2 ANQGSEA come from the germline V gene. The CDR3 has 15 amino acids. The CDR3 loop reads CSAPPLAGAYNEQFF. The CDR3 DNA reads TGCAGCGCTCCCCCCCTAGCGGGAGCATACAATGAGCAGTTCTTC.

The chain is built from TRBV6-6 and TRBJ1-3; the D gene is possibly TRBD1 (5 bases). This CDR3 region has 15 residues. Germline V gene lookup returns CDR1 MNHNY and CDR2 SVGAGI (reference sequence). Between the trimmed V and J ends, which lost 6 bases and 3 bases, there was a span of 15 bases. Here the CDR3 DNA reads TGTGCCAGCAGGGAACAGGTCCGTCATGGAAACACCATATATTTT. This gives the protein CASREQVRHGNTIYF.

The CDR3 sequence: CASSDSSNQPQHF. CDR3 coding DNA: TGTGCCAGTAGTGACAGTAGCAATCAGCCCCAGCATTTT. The J gene is TRBJ1-5, the V gene TRBV19; the D gene is possibly TRBD1 (5 bases). There are 13 residues in the CDR3. The V end lost 5 bases, the J end lost 0 bases, and 5 bases lay between the germline ends. Germline-derived CDR1 and CDR2 are LNHDA and SQIVND (reference sequence). The whole variable domain, remainder taken from reference TRBV19 and TRBJ1-5, is DGGITQSPKYLFRKEGQNVTLSCEQNLNHDAMYWYRQDPGQGLRLIYYSQIVNDFQKGDIAEGYSVSREKKESFPLTVTSAQKNPTAFYLCASSDSSNQPQHFGDGTRLSIL.

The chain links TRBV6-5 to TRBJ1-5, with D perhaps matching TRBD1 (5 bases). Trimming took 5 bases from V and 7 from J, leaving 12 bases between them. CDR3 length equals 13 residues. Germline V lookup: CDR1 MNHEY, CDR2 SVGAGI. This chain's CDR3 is CASSRVRGQPQHF. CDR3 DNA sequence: TGTGCCAGCAGTCGAGTTAGGGGACAGCCCCAGCATTTT.

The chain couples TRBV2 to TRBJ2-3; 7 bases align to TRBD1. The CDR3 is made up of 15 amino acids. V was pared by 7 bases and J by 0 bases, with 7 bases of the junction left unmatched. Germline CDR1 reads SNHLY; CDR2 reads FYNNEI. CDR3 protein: CASTPGQASTDTQYF. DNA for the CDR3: TGTGCCAGCACCCCAGGACAGGCTAGCACAGATACGCAGTATTTT.

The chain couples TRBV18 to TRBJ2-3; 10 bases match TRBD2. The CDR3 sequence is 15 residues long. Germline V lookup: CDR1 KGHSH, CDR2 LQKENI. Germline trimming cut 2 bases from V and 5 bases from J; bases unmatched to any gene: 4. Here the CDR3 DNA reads TGTGCCAGCTCACCAGGGCTAGCGGGAGTAGATACGCAGTATTTT. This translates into CASSPGLAGVDTQYF.

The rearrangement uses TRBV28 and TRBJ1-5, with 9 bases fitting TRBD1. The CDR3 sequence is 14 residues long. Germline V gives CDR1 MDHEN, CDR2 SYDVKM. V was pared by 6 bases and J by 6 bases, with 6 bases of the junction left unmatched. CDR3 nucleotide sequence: TGTGCCAGCAGGACAGGGGGGCTCGGTCAGCCCCAGCATTTT. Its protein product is CASRTGGLGQPQHF.

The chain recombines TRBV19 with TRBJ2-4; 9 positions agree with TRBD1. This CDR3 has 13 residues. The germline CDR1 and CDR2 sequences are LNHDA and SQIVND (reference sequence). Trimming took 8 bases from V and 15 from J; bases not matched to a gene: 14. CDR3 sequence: CASRKDRGQRVYF. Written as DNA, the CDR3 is TGTGCCAGTCGGAAGGACAGGGGCCAACGAGTGTACTTC.

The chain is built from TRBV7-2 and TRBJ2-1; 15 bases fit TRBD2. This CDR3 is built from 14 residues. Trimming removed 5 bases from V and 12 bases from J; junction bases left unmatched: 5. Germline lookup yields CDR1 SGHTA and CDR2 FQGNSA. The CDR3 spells CASSHRTSGRGQFF. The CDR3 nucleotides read TGTGCCAGCAGCCACCGGACTAGCGGGAGGGGGCAGTTCTTC.

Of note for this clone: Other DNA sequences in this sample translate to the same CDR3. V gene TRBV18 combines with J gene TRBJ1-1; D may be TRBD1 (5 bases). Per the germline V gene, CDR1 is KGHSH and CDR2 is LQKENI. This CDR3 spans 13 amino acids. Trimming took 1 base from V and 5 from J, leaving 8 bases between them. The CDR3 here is CASSPLEGTEAFF. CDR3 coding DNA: TGTGCCAGCTCACCACTGGAGGGGACTGAAGCTTTCTTT. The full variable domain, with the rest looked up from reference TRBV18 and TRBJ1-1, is NAGVMQNPRHLVRRRGQEARLRCSPMKGHSHVYWYRQLPEEGLKFMVYLQKENIIDESGMPKERFSAEFPKEGPSILRIQQVVRGDSAAYFCASSPLEGTEAFFGQGTRLTVV.

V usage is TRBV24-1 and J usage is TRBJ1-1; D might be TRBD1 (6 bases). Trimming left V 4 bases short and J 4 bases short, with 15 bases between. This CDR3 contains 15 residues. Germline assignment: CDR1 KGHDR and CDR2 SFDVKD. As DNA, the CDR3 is TGTGCCACCAGTGACTCCGGGGTAGGGGGCACTGAAGCTTTCTTT. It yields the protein CATSDSGVGGTEAFF.

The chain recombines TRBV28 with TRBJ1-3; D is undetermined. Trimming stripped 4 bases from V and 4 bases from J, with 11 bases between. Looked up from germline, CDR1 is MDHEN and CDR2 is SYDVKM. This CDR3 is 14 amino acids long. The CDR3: CASSSAGVGNTIYF. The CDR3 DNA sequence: TGTGCCAGCAGTTCAGCGGGTGTAGGAAACACCATATATTTT.

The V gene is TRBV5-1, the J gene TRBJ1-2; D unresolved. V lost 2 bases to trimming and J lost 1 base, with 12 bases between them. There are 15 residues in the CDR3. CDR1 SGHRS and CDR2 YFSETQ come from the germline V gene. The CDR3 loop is CASSFGRVFNYGYTF. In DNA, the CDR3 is TGCGCCAGCAGCTTCGGGCGGGTGTTTAACTATGGCTACACCTTC.

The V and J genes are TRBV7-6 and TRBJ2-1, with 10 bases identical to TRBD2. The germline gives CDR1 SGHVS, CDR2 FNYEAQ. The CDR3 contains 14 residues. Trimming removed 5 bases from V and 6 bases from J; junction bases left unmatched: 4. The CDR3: CASSKAGGINEQFF. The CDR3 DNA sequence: TGTGCCAGCAGCAAAGCGGGAGGGATCAATGAGCAGTTCTTC.

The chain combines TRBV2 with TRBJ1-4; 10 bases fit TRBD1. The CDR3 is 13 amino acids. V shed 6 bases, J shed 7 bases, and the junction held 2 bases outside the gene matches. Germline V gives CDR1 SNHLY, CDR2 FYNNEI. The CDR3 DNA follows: TGTGCCAGCAGAGGGACAGGGGTTGAAAAACTGTTTTTT. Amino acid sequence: CASRGTGVEKLFF.

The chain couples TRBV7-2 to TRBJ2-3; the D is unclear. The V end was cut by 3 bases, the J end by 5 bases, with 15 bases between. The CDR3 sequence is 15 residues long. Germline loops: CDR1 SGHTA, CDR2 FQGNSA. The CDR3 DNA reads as TGTGCCAGCAGCTTCTATGGCAGGTTTGAAGATACGCAGTATTTT. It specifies CASSFYGRFEDTQYF.

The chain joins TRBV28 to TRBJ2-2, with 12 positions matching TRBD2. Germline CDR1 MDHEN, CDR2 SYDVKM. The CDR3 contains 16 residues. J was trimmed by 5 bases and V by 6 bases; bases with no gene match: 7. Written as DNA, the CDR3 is TGTGCCAGCAGCCAGACTAGCGGGAGAAGAACCGGGGAGCTGTTTTTT. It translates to CASSQTSGRRTGELFF.

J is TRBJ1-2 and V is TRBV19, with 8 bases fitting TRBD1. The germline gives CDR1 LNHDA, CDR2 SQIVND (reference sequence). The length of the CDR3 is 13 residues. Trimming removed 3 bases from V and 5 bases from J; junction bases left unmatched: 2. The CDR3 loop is CASSMDRDYGYTF. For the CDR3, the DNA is TGTGCCAGTAGTATGGACAGGGATTATGGCTACACCTTC.

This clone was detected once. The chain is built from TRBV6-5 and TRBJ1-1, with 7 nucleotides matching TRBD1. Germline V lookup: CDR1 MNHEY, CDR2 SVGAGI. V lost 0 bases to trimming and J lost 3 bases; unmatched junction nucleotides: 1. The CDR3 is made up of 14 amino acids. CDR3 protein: CASSYSGTDTEAFF. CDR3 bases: TGTGCCAGCAGTTACTCAGGGACAGACACTGAAGCTTTCTTT.

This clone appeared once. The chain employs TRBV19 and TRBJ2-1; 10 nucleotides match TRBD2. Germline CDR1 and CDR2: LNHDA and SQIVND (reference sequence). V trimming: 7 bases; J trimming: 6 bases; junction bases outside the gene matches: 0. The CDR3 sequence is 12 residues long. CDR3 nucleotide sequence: TGTGCCAGTACTAGCGGGAGCAATGAGCAGTTCTTC. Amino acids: CASTSGSNEQFF.

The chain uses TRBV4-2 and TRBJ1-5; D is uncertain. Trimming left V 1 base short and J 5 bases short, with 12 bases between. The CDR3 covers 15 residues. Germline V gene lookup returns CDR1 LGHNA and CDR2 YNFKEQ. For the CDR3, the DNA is TGTGCCAGCAGCCAAGGAGCTGGTTCGGATCAGCCCCAGCATTTT. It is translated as CASSQGAGSDQPQHF.